This T cell receptor beta chain is from a study of identical twins. Study-wide points: Low generation-probability sequences were in excess among twin-shared out-of-frame alpha sequences. Conclusions relied on cross-sectional statistical analysis, not following the same donors.

MiXCR, run by TCRdb on the 5' RACE reads, gives a single entry per CDR3 protein. Counted here are 100,000 to 110,000 distinct CDR3 sequences, 5.9% occurring once; the ten biggest clones make up roughly 12%. CDR1 is MNHEY and CDR2 is SMNVEV in the germline V gene (reference sequence). The CDR3 runs 16 residues. V gave up 10 bases and J gave up 5 bases; unmatched junction bases: 16. This clonotype was counted at least ten times. Its antigen is undetermined. The sample comprised memory T cells sorted from blood. This TCR was sampled from a woman in her fifties or sixties in good health. This chain uses TRBV27 with TRBJ2-1, with 8 bases fitting TRBD2. The CDR3 loop is CATPDRGGASHNEQFF. CDR3 in DNA: TGTGCCACCCCGGACCGGGGGGGGGCTTCGCACAATGAGCAGTTCTTC.